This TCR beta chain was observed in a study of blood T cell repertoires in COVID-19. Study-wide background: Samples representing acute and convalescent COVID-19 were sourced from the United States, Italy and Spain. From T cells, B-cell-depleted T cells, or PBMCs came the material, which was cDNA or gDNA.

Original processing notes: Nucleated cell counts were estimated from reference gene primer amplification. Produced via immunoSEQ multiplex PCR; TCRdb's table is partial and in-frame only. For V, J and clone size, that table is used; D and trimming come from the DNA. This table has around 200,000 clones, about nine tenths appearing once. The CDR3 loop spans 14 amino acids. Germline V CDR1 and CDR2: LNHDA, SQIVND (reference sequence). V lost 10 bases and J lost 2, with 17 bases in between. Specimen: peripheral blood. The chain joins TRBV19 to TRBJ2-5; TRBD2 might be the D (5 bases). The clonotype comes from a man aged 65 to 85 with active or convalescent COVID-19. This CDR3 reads CATRGSFGQETQYF. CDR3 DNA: TGTGCCACCAGAGGGTCTTTCGGTCAAGAGACCCAGTACTTC. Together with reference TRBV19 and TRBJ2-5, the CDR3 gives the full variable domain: DGGITQSPKYLFRKEGQNVTLSCEQNLNHDAMYWYRQDPGQGLRLIYYSQIVNDFQKGDIAEGYSVSREKKESFPLTVTSAQKNPTAFYLCATRGSFGQETQYFGPGTRLLVL.